This T cell receptor (beta chain) was found in a study of regulatory T cells in long-lasting Graves disease. Time point described: newly diagnosed GD, antithyroid drugs for less than 3 months. Researchers made the TCR library from RNA that was extracted from PBMCs. CDR3-region Arm-PCR and iRepertoire HTBI primers produced the TCR beta libraries. TCRdb passed the multiplex PCR reads through MiXCR, listing each CDR3 protein once. Of 250,000 to 300,000 distinct CDR3 sequences listed, about 17% were seen once; the top ten hold 12% to 15%. This clonotype was recorded many times. This CDR3 has 15 residues. J lost 3 bases, V lost 5 bases, and 9 bases had no gene match. This sample was also put to use in a study of T cells in Graves' hyperthyroidism and ophthalmopathy.

The origin of this receptor is a woman aged 30 to 39 with Graves disease. The sample here was peripheral blood mononuclear cells (PBMCs), taken at new diagnosis, from a patient treated with antithyroid drugs. V usage is TRBV12-3 or TRBV12-4 and J usage is TRBJ2-7, with TRBD1 matching over 8 bases. In nucleotides, the CDR3 is TGTGCCAGCAGTCACGGACAGGGTCTTAACTACGAGCAGTACTTC. Its protein product is CASSHGQGLNYEQYF.